This T cell receptor (beta chain) was documented in a study of blood T cell repertoires in COVID-19 (dated by TCRdb to the early 2020s). With respect to the entire study: The collaborator samples originated in the United States, Italy and Spain and spanned the acute and convalescent phases of COVID-19. Where HLA class I and class II types were available, the types were taken from metadata supplied by the sample provider, not from assay-based typing. The material from the prospective study consisted of cDNA or gDNA derived from T cells, B-cell-depleted T cells, or PBMCs. Subjects who had been exposed to COVID-19, were actively infected with it, or had recovered from it provided the deeply sampled blood TCRbeta repertoires that made up the dataset. The repertoires were released in a freely available public database intended as a resource for research on the immune response to SARS-CoV-2. The samples were drawn from two sources: the first 160 participants of the ongoing ImmuneRACE study, and fewer than 1,500 subjects contributed by 6 global collaborators. The sample metadata nearly always contained a de-identified subject ID, COVID-19 status, age in years and sex.

Cut back by 4 bases and 4 bases, the V and J ends lie 14 bases apart. Reading from cysteine to phenylalanine, the CDR3 counts 15 amino acids. CDR3 DNA only is kept here, 45 bases in frame from base 1. Per the germline V gene (reference sequence), LNHDA is the CDR1 and SQIVND is the CDR2. Concerning this clone itself: It has no known antigen specificity. Base qualities are missing; no much larger clone stands one base away.

Collaborating institutions collected whole blood in K2EDTA tubes following their own protocols. For TCRbeta analysis, collaborator samples were shipped as frozen whole blood, as isolated PBMCs, or as DNA extracted from either sample type. TCRbeta CDR3 regions were amplified from genomic DNA by means of the immunoSEQ Assay, a bias-controlled multiplex PCR. Concerning the study's data processing: The number of nucleated cells in each sample was estimated from the amplification of reference gene primers within the assay. Sequence reads were collapsed and filtered to measure the absolute abundance of every unique TCRbeta CDR3 rearrangement. Productive Simpson clonality was computed per sample as the square root of Simpson's diversity index over productive rearrangements. This immuneACCESS table, as held by TCRdb, lists in-frame sequences with V and J called but not all clones. Of the missing ones, under half trace to an unresolved V gene in checked studies; the others have no known cause. For V, J and clone size, that table is used; D and trimming come from the DNA. The sample table lists about 300,000 clones, about 86% of them with a count of one. The top ten constitute around 1.2% of the sample.

The investigation overall reported the following: The amount of clinical and demographic metadata varied by source and participant and was provided uncurated.

Sequences were obtained from peripheral blood. The clonotype originates from a woman in her 50s with acute or convalescent COVID-19. The chain joins TRBV19 to TRBJ1-5, with TRBD1 as a weak D call on 5 bases. Here the CDR3 is given as CASSRGDIGNQPQHF. The DNA is TGTGCCAGTAGTAGGGGGGATATCGGGAATCAGCCCCAGCATTTT.